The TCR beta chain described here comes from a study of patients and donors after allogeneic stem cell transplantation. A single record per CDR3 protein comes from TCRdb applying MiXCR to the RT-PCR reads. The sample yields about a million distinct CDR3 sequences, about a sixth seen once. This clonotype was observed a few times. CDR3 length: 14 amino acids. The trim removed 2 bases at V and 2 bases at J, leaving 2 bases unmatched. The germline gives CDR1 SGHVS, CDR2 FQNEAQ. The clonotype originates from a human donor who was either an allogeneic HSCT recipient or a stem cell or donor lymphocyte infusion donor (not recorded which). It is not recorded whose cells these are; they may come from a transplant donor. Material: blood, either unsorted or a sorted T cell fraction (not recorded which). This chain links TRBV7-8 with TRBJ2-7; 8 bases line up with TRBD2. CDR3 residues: CASSLISGAYEQYF. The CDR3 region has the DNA TGTGCCAGCAGCTTAATTAGCGGGGCCTACGAGCAGTACTTC.